This TCR beta chain was sequenced in a study of blood T cell repertoires in COVID-19. Enrollment of patients from Seattle took place during active infection, with longitudinal follow-up. V lost 5 bases to trimming and J lost 10 bases; unmatched junction nucleotides: 4. The germline V gene encodes CDR1 SEHNR and CDR2 FQNEAQ (reference sequence). There are 14 residues in the CDR3. Original processing methods: Cell counts per sample came from amplifying reference gene primers. Profiled with immunoSEQ multiplex PCR; TCRdb holds only in-frame clones, not every one. V, J and clone size derive from that table, while D and trimming were established from the DNA sequence. The sample lists 170,000 or so clones, around four fifths occurring once.

The sequenced sample was peripheral blood. The sequence derives from a woman between 65 and 79 years old with COVID-19, enrolled during active disease. This chain uses TRBV7-9 with TRBJ1-6, with 11 bases matching TRBD1. The CDR3 sequence is CASSRTGGESPLHF. The CDR3 DNA sequence: TGTGCCAGCAGCCGGACAGGGGGCGAGTCACCCCTCCACTTT.